Presented here are 23 T cell receptor beta chains from one specimen sequenced in a study of post-analysis software for immune sequencing data. Study observations and caveats: About five TRBV segments occurring more often in patients than controls included TRBV5-6, TRBV5-1 and TRBV20-1.

Unique molecular identifiers were carried by the TCR beta cDNA libraries. TCRdb analysed the PCR reads with MiXCR anew, one entry per CDR3 protein. This table has roughly 580,000 distinct CDR3 sequences, around 44% appearing once. Their antigen targets remain unknown. Source material: blood. These TCRs come from a girl between 5 and 17 years old with multiple sclerosis.

The chain joins TRBV20-1 to TRBJ2-5; 7 bases align to TRBD1. V lost 7 bases and J lost 5; bases outside the gene matches: 13. Germline CDR1 DFQATT, CDR2 SNEGSKA (reference sequence). This CDR3 has 14 amino acids. CDR3 loop: CSGRQGLFSETQYF. For the CDR3, the DNA is TGCAGTGGTCGACAGGGTTTATTTTCGGAGACCCAGTACTTC.

This clonotype turned up a few times. The DNA of the CDR3 is TGTGCCAGCAACAGAGTGGGCGAATCCTACGAGCAGTACTTC. Translating it yields CASNRVGESYEQYF. The chain joins TRBV7-9 to TRBJ2-7; D unclear. The germline CDR1 and CDR2 sequences are SEHNR and FQNEAQ (reference sequence). The CDR3 covers 14 residues. The V end was cut by 7 bases, the J end by 1 base, with 14 bases between.

This clonotype turned up a few times. This chain uses TRBV2 with TRBJ2-5, with D possibly being TRBD1 (6 bases). V shed 9 bases and J shed 1 base, with 12 bases lying between them. Germline-derived CDR1 and CDR2 are SNHLY and FYNNEI. The CDR3 is made up of 13 amino acids. The CDR3 region has the DNA TGTGCCAGTAGCAGGGGTTCCCAAGAGACCCAGTACTTC. Its translation: CASSRGSQETQYF.

The chain couples TRBV24-1 to TRBJ2-1; 7 bases align to TRBD2. The germline gives CDR1 KGHDR, CDR2 SFDVKD. The CDR3 consists of 16 residues. V lost 5 bases, J lost 1 base, and 7 bases stayed unmatched. The CDR3 is CATSAWGSGSYNEQFF. DNA for the CDR3: TGTGCCACCAGTGCTTGGGGTAGCGGGTCCTACAATGAGCAGTTCTTC.

This chain links TRBV12-3 or TRBV12-4 with TRBJ2-4; 7 bases match TRBD1. The J call may be in error: the DNA end matches TRBJ2-7 better. This CDR3 comprises 14 residues. DNA of the CDR3: TGTGCCAGCAGTTTCGACAGGGTGGGGTACGAGCAGTACTTC. As protein: CASSFDRVGYEQYF.

The chain uses TRBV12-3 or TRBV12-4 and TRBJ1-2; a possible D gene is TRBD1 (5 bases). The CDR3 has 15 amino acids. The V end lost 6 bases, the J end lost 1 base, and 15 bases lay between the germline ends. CDR3 residues: CASRKGLGVNYGYTF. CDR3 bases: TGTGCCAGCAGAAAGGGACTCGGAGTTAACTATGGCTACACCTTC.

The chain is built from TRBV12-3 or TRBV12-4 and TRBJ2-1, with TRBD2 matching 10 bases. The V and J ends lost 2 bases and 9 bases, in that order; junction bases with no gene match: 7. The CDR3 spans 15 residues. The CDR3, as DNA: TGTGCCAGCAGTTTATTCCTAGCGGGAGCGGTTGAGCAGTTCTTC. Encoded protein: CASSLFLAGAVEQFF.

This clonotype was observed a single time. The rearrangement uses TRBV5-1 and TRBJ1-6; the match to TRBD1 covers 8 bases. This CDR3 is 15 amino acids long. Germline V gene data show CDR1 as SGHRS and CDR2 as YFSETQ. Trimming took 4 bases from V and 8 from J; bases not matched to a gene: 8. The CDR3 protein is CASSPRQGNDSPLHF. In nucleotides, the CDR3 is TGCGCCAGCAGCCCCCGACAGGGGAACGATTCACCCCTCCACTTT.

The chain has TRBV12-3 or TRBV12-4 and TRBJ1-4; tentative D call: TRBD1 (6 bases). V was cut by 3 bases and J by 7 bases, with 12 bases left in between. The CDR3 is made up of 14 amino acids. The DNA of the CDR3 is TGTGCCAGCAGTTTTTCACAGGGTAGTGAAAAACTGTTTTTT. It specifies CASSFSQGSEKLFF.

This clonotype showed up just once. The chain employs TRBV20-1 and TRBJ1-2, with 9 bases that match TRBD1. After removal of 5 bases from V and 3 bases from J, the junction contained 4 bases not matched to a gene. The CDR3 spans 13 residues. CDR1 is DFQATT, CDR2 SNEGSKA, per germline (reference sequence). This CDR3 is CSAPDRGDYGYTF. CDR3 bases: TGCAGTGCTCCGGACAGGGGAGACTATGGCTACACCTTC.

The chain has TRBV5-5 and TRBJ1-5; D perhaps matches TRBD1 (6 bases). The CDR3 is 16 residues long. The ends were cut back, 2 bases at V and 4 bases at J, with 16 bases in the middle. From germline, CDR1 is SGHKS and CDR2 YYEKEE (reference sequence). This CDR3 is CASSLGLRTENQPQHF. The CDR3 DNA is TGTGCCAGCAGCTTAGGGCTGAGGACAGAGAATCAGCCCCAGCATTTT.

This chain connects TRBV7-2 to TRBJ1-2; D uncertain. CDR1 and CDR2 (germline): SGHTA, FQGNSA. V lost 0 bases and J 4 bases, leaving 9 bases between the germline ends. The CDR3 has 14 residues. The CDR3 region is CASSLATSGYGYTF. The DNA for the CDR3 is TGTGCCAGCAGCTTAGCCACAAGTGGCTATGGCTACACCTTC.

The rearrangement uses TRBV20-1 and TRBJ1-1; D remains ambiguous. The CDR3 spans 13 residues. V lost 3 bases to trimming and J lost 0 bases, with 8 bases between them. Germline V gene lookup returns CDR1 DFQATT and CDR2 SNEGSKA (reference sequence). This CDR3 reads CSASTVVNTEAFF. CDR3 bases: TGCAGTGCTAGCACGGTGGTGAACACTGAAGCTTTCTTT.

The CDR3 DNA is TGTGCCAGCAGTTTCGGACTAGCGGGGCCTTACAATGAGCAGTTCTTC. Translated: CASSFGLAGPYNEQFF. V and J are TRBV6-2 or TRBV6-3 and TRBJ2-1, with 12 bases lining up with TRBD2. Germline V gene lookup returns CDR1 MNHEY and CDR2 SVGEGT. This CDR3 contains 16 residues. V was clipped by 4 bases and J by 4 bases; unmatched bases: 5.

This chain links TRBV4-1 with TRBJ2-1; D is possibly TRBD2 (6 bases). The CDR3 sequence is 16 residues long. In germline, CDR1 is MGHRA, CDR2 YSYEKL. Trimming removed 0 bases from V and 1 base from J, with 10 bases in between. The CDR3 sequence is CASSQDTRGSYNEQFF. In DNA, the CDR3 is TGCGCCAGCAGCCAAGATACGCGGGGTTCCTACAATGAGCAGTTCTTC.

The V and J genes are TRBV20-1 and TRBJ1-1; perhaps TRBD1 as D (6 bases). With 5 bases removed from V and 4 bases from J, the gap between germline ends came to 17 bases. CDR1 is DFQATT and CDR2 is SNEGSKA in the germline V gene (reference sequence). This CDR3 is built from 14 residues. The CDR3 spells CSALAGGGTTEAFF. CDR3 DNA sequence: TGCAGTGCTCTCGCGGGAGGGGGGACCACTGAAGCTTTCTTT.

The rearrangement links TRBV7-2 to TRBJ1-1, with D possibly being TRBD1 (5 bases). The CDR3 loop spans 18 amino acids. The V end lost 1 base, the J end lost 1 base, and 19 bases lay between the germline ends. Germline CDR1 reads SGHTA; CDR2 reads FQGNSA. The CDR3 DNA sequence: TGTGCCAGCAGCTTAGGGTTCAGCCGGGGCCGGAGGAACACTGAAGCTTTCTTT. Residues: CASSLGFSRGRRNTEAFF.

This clonotype is a singleton in its sample. This sequence joins TRBV11-2 and TRBJ2-5; 12 nucleotides line up with TRBD2. There are 16 residues in the CDR3. V was clipped by 1 base and J by 0 bases; unmatched bases: 0. In germline, CDR1 is SGHAT, CDR2 FQNNGV. The CDR3 is CASSLGTSGDQETQYF. CDR3 sequence (DNA): TGTGCCAGCAGCTTAGGGACTAGCGGGGACCAAGAGACCCAGTACTTC.

This clonotype was seen only a few times. This chain joins TRBV29-1 and TRBJ2-5; possible D gene TRBD2, 5 bases. The V end was cut by 0 bases, the J end by 4 bases, with 9 bases between. The CDR3 runs to 13 residues. Germline CDR1 SQVTM, CDR2 ANQGSEA. CDR3: CSVEDRGLETQYF. CDR3 DNA: TGCAGCGTTGAAGACCGGGGATTAGAGACCCAGTACTTC.

The chain couples TRBV5-1 to TRBJ2-7; D unclear. Judging by the DNA end, TRBJ2-5 fits better; the J call may be wrong. In germline, CDR1 is SGHRS, CDR2 YFSETQ. The CDR3 totals 13 residues. The CDR3 loop reads CASSSSIRETQYF. The CDR3 nucleotides are TGCGCCAGCAGCTCGTCGATTCGGGAGACCCAGTACTTC.

V usage is TRBV5-1 and J usage is TRBJ2-3; D ambiguous. CDR3 length equals 14 residues. The germline CDR1 and CDR2 sequences are SGHRS and YFSETQ. Trimming pared 0 bases from V and 6 bases from J, leaving 11 bases between. The CDR3 DNA sequence: TGCGCCAGCAGCTTGGAGGCAGCATTGGATACGCAGTATTTT. It yields the protein CASSLEAALDTQYF.

V gene TRBV25-1 combines with J gene TRBJ1-2, with TRBD1 matching 10 bases. With V trimmed by 8 bases and J by 5 bases, 8 bases remained unmatched. CDR3 length equals 14 residues. Germline CDR1 MGHDK, CDR2 SYGVNS. The CDR3, as DNA: TGTGCCAGCGCTCCCCGGGACAGGGGTTATGGCTACACCTTC. Translated, it gives CASAPRDRGYGYTF.

The chain combines TRBV29-1 with TRBJ2-7; no firm D call. Germline V gene data show CDR1 as SQVTM and CDR2 as ANQGSEA. Trimming cost V 7 bases and J 0 bases, with 7 bases left between them. The length of the CDR3 is 11 residues. The CDR3 region is CSGGSSYEQYF. CDR3 DNA sequence: TGCAGCGGTGGGTCCTCCTACGAGCAGTACTTC.